The sequence of this T cell receptor (beta chain) was determined in a study of human T cells and chemical hapten exposure. TCRdb processed the RACE reads anew with MiXCR; each CDR3 protein has one entry. The repertoire includes about 120,000 distinct CDR3 sequences, roughly 14% of them detected once, and about 3% sits in the top ten. Germline assignment: CDR1 MNHEY and CDR2 SVGEGT. CDR3 size: 16 residues. V lost 2 bases, J lost 10 bases, and 21 bases lay in between. Noted time point: pre-sensitization, week 0. Specified treatment: therapeutic diphenylcyclopropenone sensitization with weekly scalp DPC.

The source material was whole blood, sampled in connection with sensitization to the hapten diphenylcyclopropenone (DPC). The genes are TRBV6-2 or TRBV6-3 and TRBJ2-1; the D gene is possibly TRBD1 (6 bases). The receptor was isolated from a woman between 18 and 29 years old with alopecia areata. Some clones in this sample may be carry-over from other donors' samples. The CDR3 sequence is CASSYGGGRRAAEQFF. The DNA for the CDR3 is TGTGCCAGCAGTTACGGTGGGGGCAGGCGGGCAGCGGAGCAGTTCTTC.